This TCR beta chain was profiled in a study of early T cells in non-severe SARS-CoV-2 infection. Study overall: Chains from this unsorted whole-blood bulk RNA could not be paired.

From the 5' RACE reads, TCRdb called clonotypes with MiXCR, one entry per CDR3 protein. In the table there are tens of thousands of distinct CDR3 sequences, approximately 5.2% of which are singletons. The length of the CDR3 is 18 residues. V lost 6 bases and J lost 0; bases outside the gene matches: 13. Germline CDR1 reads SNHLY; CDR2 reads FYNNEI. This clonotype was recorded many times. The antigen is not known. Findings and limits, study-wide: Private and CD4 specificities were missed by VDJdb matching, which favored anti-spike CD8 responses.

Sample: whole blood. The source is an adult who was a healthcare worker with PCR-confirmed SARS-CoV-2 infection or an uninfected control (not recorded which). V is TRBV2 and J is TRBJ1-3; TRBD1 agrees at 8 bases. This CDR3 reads CASRTYEDRVSSGNTIYF. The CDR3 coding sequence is TGTGCCAGCAGAACCTACGAGGACAGGGTTAGCTCTGGAAACACCATATATTTT. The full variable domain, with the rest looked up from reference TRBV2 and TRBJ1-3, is EPEVTQTPSHQVTQMGQEVILRCVPISNHLYFYWYRQILGQKVEFLVSFYNNEISEKSEIFDDQFSVERPDGSNFTLKIRSTKLEDSAMYFCASRTYEDRVSSGNTIYFGEGSWLTVV.